These T cell receptor beta chains were read from a single sample in a study of blood T cell repertoires in COVID-19. The protocol was immunoSEQ multiplex PCR, while the TCRdb copy is restricted to in-frame clones and leaves out a portion. The sample lists under 200,000 clones, around 85% occurring once. The specimen was PBMCs or T cells enriched from blood (not recorded which). The receptors were sampled from a woman aged 40 to 55 with acute COVID-19. Both conserved end residues are part of each CDR3.

V: TRBV5-1; length: 18; CDR3: CASSFSQTTADRSGTQYF
V: TRBV6-5; length: 11; CDR3: CASSLNNLQFF
V: TRBV6-5; length: 14; CDR3: CASSSGGETGELFF
V: TRBV11-3; length: 16; CDR3: CASSHHLAGSTDTQYF
V: TRBV12-3/TRBV12-4; length: 13; CDR3: CASSLAGRYGYTF
V: TRBV10-3; length: 17; CDR3: CAISESGRGVGDTEAFF
V: TRBV29-1; length: 14; CDR3: CSVARDSGNTEAFF
V: TRBV3-1/TRBV3-2; length: 16; CDR3: CASSQGGQAQSGALHF
V: TRBV9; length: 15; CDR3: CASSHREGFTDTQYF
V: TRBV10-3; length: 18; CDR3: CAISGSQGRNSGANVLTF
V: TRBV7-9; length: 14; CDR3: CASSVQGPDTEAFF
V: TRBV7-8; length: 17; CDR3: CASSFMVAGLIDTEAFF
V: TRBV9; length: 15; CDR3: CASSVARQGKDTQYF
V: TRBV6-6; length: 13; CDR3: CASSETGANEQYF
V: TRBV9; length: 16; CDR3: CASSVGDRGIGEKLFF
V: TRBV7-9; length: 16; CDR3: CASSLYGTKFTDTQYF
V: TRBV7-9; length: 13; CDR3: CASRQGNGNTIYF
V: TRBV19; length: 16; CDR3: CASSISLQGAAETQYF
V: TRBV5-4; length: 16; CDR3: CASSLAGASGENIQYF
V: TRBV12-3/TRBV12-4; length: 13; CDR3: CASSPRHADTQYF
V: TRBV6-5; length: 14; CDR3: CASSYRLKPYEQYF
V: TRBV7-8; length: 18; CDR3: CASSLGRTGGTGFEKLFF
V: TRBV12-3/TRBV12-4; length: 13; CDR3: CASSYDSYVAAFF
V: TRBV21-1; length: 17; CDR3: CASSKKGGQASVNEQFF